This entry concerns a single T cell receptor beta chain. This likely comes from a read error, as the CDR3 has no conserved phenylalanine or tryptophan at its end. TCRbeta libraries were built with three rounds of nested PCR, modified from ARM-PCR. A single record per CDR3 protein comes from TCRdb applying MiXCR to the multiplex PCR reads. The repertoire has about 77,000 distinct CDR3 sequences, about 80% of them found once; the top ten carry around 40%. This entry belongs to a study of tumor and adjacent non-tumor tissue in lung cancer. In the study overall: The patients, approximately nine men and 5 women, were about 31 to 76 with stage I to III disease.

RNA was extracted from bulk tissue without any cell sorting. Distant lung tissue was collected more than 3 cm away from the tumor edge. The CDR3 is 13 residues long. CDR1 and CDR2 (germline): MGHRA, YSYEKL. The clonotype originates from a man aged 65 to 79 with non-small cell lung cancer. Sequencing input: distant non-tumor lung tissue. V usage is TRBV4-1 and J usage is TRBJ2-5; D gene ambiguous. The CDR3 DNA reads as TGCACCGGCAGCCAAGCTAGTTATGAGACCCAGTACCTT. Translated, it gives CTGSQASYETQYL.